This T cell receptor beta chain emerged from a study of T cells after yellow fever vaccination (dated by TCRdb to the late 2010s). Context from the whole study: The SMART-Seq v4 Ultra Low Input RNA kit was used to prepare libraries from fractions with low cell numbers. To follow T-cell clones before and after primary and booster YFV17D yellow fever vaccination, bulk TCR alpha and beta repertoires were sequenced over time. The cohort comprised two healthy male donors, one aged 18 to 29 and one aged 30 to 40 years. Blood was collected at multiple timepoints before and after primary and secondary immunization, and bulk PBMC replicates and cell subsets were isolated.

Data came from an Illumina NovaSeq 6000. TCR cDNA was synthesized by 5'RACE template switching, through which a universal primer site and unique molecular identifiers were introduced. cDNA synthesis was primed from both the TCR alpha and TCR beta constant segments. Two PCR steps were used to amplify libraries, with sample barcodes and sequencing adapters being added in the second step. Sequencing of libraries was performed on Illumina HiSeq 2500 (2x100 bp) or NovaSeq (2x150 bp). The authors' analysis ran thus. Demultiplexing of reads and collapsing into UMI consensus sequences were performed with MIGEC, and V(D)J alignment was carried out with MiXCR. Clonotypes responding to the vaccine were identified with edgeR on replicate PBMC samples, with the criteria of FDR below 0.01 and a log2 fold change above 5 up to day 15. Bulk clonotypes were assigned CD4 or CD8 identity according to which sequenced CD4 or CD8 repertoire held them at higher abundance. TCRdb trimmed the raw reads at Q25, called clones with MiXCR and kept productive beta chains. One record per CDR3 amino acid sequence lists the most common genes and DNA. TCRdb, rather than the study authors, made the V and J calls. For this sample there are 300,000 to 400,000 distinct CDR3 sequences; about 4% appear just once. About 24% of the sample rests with the top ten.

In light of the paper, this sample's treatment or condition label describes: live attenuated yellow fever vaccine strain. At each blood-draw timepoint, two biological replicates of bulk PBMCs were obtained. A standard Ficoll-Paque protocol was used to isolate PBMCs from peripheral blood. TriZol was used to extract RNA from bulk PBMCs, from CD4 and CD8 fractions, and from dextramer-positive and dextramer-negative fractions. V is clipped by 6 bases and J by 1 base, and the sequence between their germline boundaries is 11 bases long. The CDR3 sequence holds 14 residues, the cysteine and phenylalanine included. Only CDR3 DNA remains: 42 bases, in frame from the first base. The germline V gene provides CDR1 MDHEN and CDR2 SYDVKM. Overall results and qualifications from the work: After the booster, most clones that had expanded after primary vaccination were detected again (over 95% of CD4 and 70% to 90% of CD8), suggesting broad maintenance of memory. The secondary T-cell response was found to be weaker but faster than the primary response, with a peak reached on day 5 rather than on day 15. Because only two donors were included in the study, the extent to which the findings can be generalized is limited. A small fraction of clonotypes appeared in both the CD4 and CD8 compartments, likely as a result of convergent recombination. Computational filtering was required because FACS-sorted repertoires could contain abundant contaminating clonotypes from the bulk population.

This clonotype occurred a few times. Its antigen is not yet known. No much larger clonotype is one base removed from it; base qualities were not supplied. This sequence uses TRBV28 and TRBJ2-3; TRBD1 is a possible D gene, resting on 5 matching bases. Material: PBMCs, obtained 5 days after the yellow fever booster vaccination. The receptor was isolated from a man between 18 and 35 years old who received the YFV17D yellow fever vaccine. The CDR3 sequence is CASSKGVRTDTQYF. In nucleotides, the sequence is TGTGCCAGCAGCAAAGGGGTCCGCACAGATACGCAGTATTTT.